Each of the 20 T cell receptor beta chains below was sequenced from the same sample in a study of blood T cell repertoires in COVID-19 (TCRdb year 2020). Receptors were amplified or captured by the immunoSEQ multiplex PCR assay. Entries here come from immuneACCESS through TCRdb and include only in-frame sequences with V and J called. Some clones fail to appear in such tables; in the studies checked, an unresolved V gene covers under half of the shortfall, and the cause of the remainder is unknown. The sample profile shows just over 300,000 clones; approximately 84% of them were found once. The ten biggest clones cover 3.5% to 4.5% of the sample. The source material was PBMCs or T cells enriched from blood (not recorded which). The receptors stem from a man aged 30-40 years who had recovered from COVID-19.

The table lists this clone with a few counts. The same CDR3 arises from other DNA sequences in this sample as well. The rearrangement joins TRBV5-1 to TRBJ2-5, with a possible D match to TRBD2 (6 bases). Trimming left V 2 bases short and J 5 bases short, with 10 bases between. The germline CDR1 and CDR2 sequences are SGHRS and YFSETQ. This CDR3 is built from 13 residues. The CDR3 coding sequence is TGCGCCAGCAGCTTTTCGGGGAGGGAGACCCAGTACTTC. It encodes CASSFSGRETQYF.

The chain uses TRBV2 and TRBJ2-2; D perhaps matches TRBD1 (5 bases). The CDR3 has 15 residues. The ends were cut back, 5 bases at V and 0 bases at J, with 10 bases in the middle. The germline CDR1 and CDR2 sequences are SNHLY and FYNNEI. This chain's CDR3 is CASSQRQTNTGELFF. The CDR3 DNA sequence: TGTGCCAGCAGTCAACGACAGACGAACACCGGGGAGCTGTTTTTT.

The chain carries TRBV5-1 and TRBJ1-2; a weak D match, TRBD1 (5 bases). Germline V gene sequence: CDR1 SGHRS, CDR2 YFSETQ. Deletions cut 5 bases from V and 8 bases from J, with 19 bases between. The CDR3 runs 14 residues. The CDR3 spells CASRQTGTFGGYTF. The CDR3 nucleotides read TGCGCCAGCAGGCAAACCGGGACTTTTGGCGGCTACACCTTC.

As DNA, the CDR3 is TGTGCCACGCTGAGGCCGGGGGACAACACTGAAGCTTTCTTT. Residues: CATLRPGDNTEAFF. The chain joins TRBV5-4 to TRBJ1-1; a weak D match, TRBD1 (5 bases). This CDR3 comprises 14 residues. Germline V gene lookup returns CDR1 SGHNT and CDR2 YYREEE (reference sequence). V lost 9 bases and J lost 2, with 17 bases in between.

The chain recombines TRBV30 with TRBJ1-3; D gene ambiguous. Germline CDR1 reads GTSNPN; CDR2 reads SVGIG (reference sequence). Trimming took 2 bases from V and 0 from J, leaving 8 bases between them. This CDR3 contains 14 residues. CDR3 sequence (DNA): TGTGCCTGGAGTAGAGGTCACTCTGGAAACACCATATATTTT. Encoded protein: CAWSRGHSGNTIYF. Complete variable domain (other parts from reference TRBV30 and TRBJ1-3): SQTIHQWPATLVQPVGSPLSLECTVEGTSNPNLYWYRQAAGRGLQLLFYSVGIGQISSEVPQNLSASRPQDRQFILSSKKLLLSDSGFYLCAWSRGHSGNTIYFGEGSWLTVV.

J is TRBJ2-5 and V is TRBV5-6; D gene uncertain. Germline V CDR1 and CDR2: SGHDT, YYEEEE. The V end lost 0 bases, the J end lost 7 bases, and 4 bases lay between the germline ends. The CDR3 has 11 residues. CDR3 in DNA: TGTGCCAGCAGCTTGGCGGGGACCCAGTACTTC. This encodes CASSLAGTQYF.

The V gene is TRBV27, the J gene TRBJ1-1; tentatively, D is TRBD1 (6 bases). Germline values: CDR1 MNHEY, CDR2 SMNVEV (reference sequence). The CDR3 has 14 amino acids. CDR3 coding DNA: TGTGCTTCGTGGGGGCCCCCTCTGAACACTGAAGCTTTCTTT. This translates into CASWGPPLNTEAFF.

The genes are TRBV7-2 and TRBJ1-1; TRBD1 agrees at 7 bases. Germline loops: CDR1 SGHTA, CDR2 FQGNSA. The length of the CDR3 is 14 residues. Trimming at V came to 5 bases and at J to 3 bases, leaving 6 bases not matched to a gene. The chain's CDR3 is CASSTYRGDTEAFF. Here the CDR3 DNA reads TGTGCCAGCAGCACATACAGGGGAGACACTGAAGCTTTCTTT.

The chain recombines TRBV6-5 with TRBJ2-7; 12 nucleotides agree with TRBD2. The CDR3 has 16 amino acids. Germline CDR1 is MNHEY and CDR2 is SVGAGI. The ends lost 2 bases at V and 9 bases at J; junction bases unmatched: 11. As DNA, the CDR3 is TGTGCCAGCAGTTACCTACCAACTAGCGGGAGGTCACGGCAGTACTTC. As protein: CASSYLPTSGRSRQYF.

V usage is TRBV10-3 and J usage is TRBJ1-3, with a weak D call TRBD1 (6 bases). V lost 6 bases and J 1 base, leaving 10 bases between the germline ends. The CDR3 totals 14 residues. CDR1 is ENHRY and CDR2 is SYGVKD in the germline V gene. The CDR3 DNA is TGTGCCATCAGCGGGACACTATCTGGAAACACCATATATTTT. This translates into CAISGTLSGNTIYF.

To note about this clone: At one of its ends the junction is not consistent with the germline gene, which may arise from a read error. This chain connects TRBV20-1 to TRBJ1-1, with a weak D call TRBD1 (5 bases). The CDR3 is 12 amino acids. CDR1 is DFQATT and CDR2 is SNEGSKA in the germline V gene (reference sequence). The CDR3 DNA follows: TGCAGTGCTAGTTCAGGGAACCCTGAAGCTTTCTTT. Protein: CSASSGNPEAFF.

The chain recombines TRBV19 with TRBJ1-6; 12 bases map to TRBD1. Per germline, CDR1 LNHDA and CDR2 SQIVND (reference sequence). Losses at the gene ends were 5 bases for V and 9 bases for J; bases not matched to a gene: 5. The CDR3 has 15 amino acids. The CDR3 loop is CASSAGTGGISPLHF. For the CDR3, the DNA is TGTGCCAGTAGTGCGGGGACAGGGGGCATTTCACCCCTCCACTTT.

The chain recombines TRBV6-5 with TRBJ2-3, with D possibly matching TRBD2 (6 bases). Germline assignment: CDR1 MNHEY and CDR2 SVGAGI. The V end lost 4 bases, the J end lost 5 bases, and 19 bases lay between the germline ends. The CDR3 consists of 16 residues. CDR3 in amino acids: CASSLVGGGSGDTQYF. DNA of the CDR3: TGTGCCAGCAGTTTGGTGGGCGGAGGGTCGGGAGATACGCAGTATTTT.

The V gene is TRBV18, the J gene TRBJ1-2; 8 bases agree with TRBD1. The trim removed 0 bases at V and 4 bases at J, leaving 4 bases unmatched. The germline V gene encodes CDR1 KGHSH and CDR2 LQKENI. The CDR3 extends over 15 amino acids. CDR3 sequence (DNA): TGTGCCAGCTCACCACCCAGACAGGGGAGCTATGGCTACACCTTC. Translation: CASSPPRQGSYGYTF.

The rearrangement links TRBV6-5 to TRBJ1-1; 8 bases align to TRBD1. V gave up 6 bases and J gave up 1 base; unmatched junction bases: 7. CDR3 size: 15 residues. CDR1 MNHEY and CDR2 SVGAGI come from the germline V gene. The CDR3 sequence: CASRPGTGQNTEAFF. Written as DNA, the CDR3 is TGTGCCAGCAGACCAGGGACAGGCCAGAACACTGAAGCTTTCTTT.

The V call is TRBV5-6, the J call TRBJ1-1; weak D call: TRBD1 (5 bases). Germline lookup yields CDR1 SGHDT and CDR2 YYEEEE. The CDR3 is 15 amino acids. Trimming took off 5 bases at V and 0 bases at J, with 14 bases between the two ends. CDR3 coding DNA: TGTGCCAGCAGTTATATGGGGACTCTGAACACTGAAGCTTTCTTT. This gives the protein CASSYMGTLNTEAFF.

This clone has only one observation. V is TRBV19 and J is TRBJ2-1, with 14 positions matching TRBD2. The germline V gene encodes CDR1 LNHDA and CDR2 SQIVND (reference sequence). J lost 10 bases, V lost 3 bases, and 8 bases had no gene match. This CDR3 has 16 amino acids. The chain's CDR3 is CASSMGLAGVSREQFF. In DNA, the CDR3 is TGTGCCAGTAGTATGGGACTAGCGGGAGTTTCGCGCGAGCAGTTCTTC.

The chain is built from TRBV6-5 and TRBJ2-1; D is possibly TRBD2 (5 bases). Germline V gives CDR1 MNHEY, CDR2 SVGAGI. The V end lost 6 bases, the J end lost 4 bases, and 16 bases lay between the germline ends. The CDR3 contains 15 residues. The chain's CDR3 is CASSPGSEGYNEQFF. The CDR3 coding sequence is TGTGCCAGCAGCCCCGGCAGTGAGGGATACAATGAGCAGTTCTTC.

The chain recombines TRBV6-1 with TRBJ1-5; D possibly corresponds to TRBD1 (5 bases). V lost 3 bases and J lost 7, with 16 bases in between. Germline CDR1 reads MNHNS; CDR2 reads SASEGT. The CDR3 loop spans 15 amino acids. The CDR3 coding sequence is TGTGCCAGCAGTGAGGGAGGGTGGGGGACCCAGCCCCAGCATTTT. Amino acid sequence: CASSEGGWGTQPQHF.

This clone came up once. This chain joins TRBV9 and TRBJ2-1; 10 nucleotides agree with TRBD2. The CDR3 is 15 residues long. After removal of 4 bases from V and 9 bases from J, the junction contained 10 bases not matched to a gene. CDR1 and CDR2 (germline): SGDLS, YYNGEE. CDR3 residues: CASSPSGRAGGEQFF. The CDR3, as DNA: TGTGCCAGCAGCCCGAGCGGGAGGGCCGGGGGTGAGCAGTTCTTC.